This passage covers 2 T cell receptor beta chains from one sample sequenced in a study of T cells in Graves' hyperthyroidism and ophthalmopathy. RNA transcripts were the template for amplifying TCR beta CDR3 regions. The HTBI primer set drove a first-round RT-PCR of the TCR CDR3. One entry per CDR3 protein, called by TCRdb with MiXCR from the multiplex PCR reads. The table lists more than 300,000 distinct CDR3 sequences, less than 20% of them singletons. Specimen: blood. All receptors derive from a man between 18 and 35 years old with Graves' ophthalmopathy.

The chain links TRBV9 to TRBJ2-1; 8 bases fit TRBD2. Per the germline V gene, CDR1 is SGDLS and CDR2 is YYNGEE. V lost 3 bases to trimming and J lost 4 bases; unmatched junction nucleotides: 9. The CDR3 has 16 amino acids. The CDR3 DNA is TGTGCCAGCAGCGCAACCGGGGGGGGATTTTACAATGAGCAGTTCTTC. Residues: CASSATGGGFYNEQFF. Combining the CDR3 with reference TRBV9 and TRBJ2-1 gives the whole variable domain DSGVTQTPKHLITATGQRVTLRCSPRSGDLSVYWYQQSLDQGLQFLIQYYNGEERAKGNILERFSAQQFPDLHSELNLSSLELGDSALYFCASSATGGGFYNEQFFGPGTRLTVL.

This clonotype was detected many times. The rearrangement links TRBV5-6 to TRBJ1-1, with unresolved D. Trimming removed 0 bases at V and 9 bases at J, with 12 bases between. CDR3 length equals 13 residues. Germline V CDR1 and CDR2: SGHDT, YYEEEE. In DNA form, the CDR3 reads TGTGCCAGCAGCTTGGCTTCGGGAATTCAAGCTTTCTTT. Encoded protein: CASSLASGIQAFF.